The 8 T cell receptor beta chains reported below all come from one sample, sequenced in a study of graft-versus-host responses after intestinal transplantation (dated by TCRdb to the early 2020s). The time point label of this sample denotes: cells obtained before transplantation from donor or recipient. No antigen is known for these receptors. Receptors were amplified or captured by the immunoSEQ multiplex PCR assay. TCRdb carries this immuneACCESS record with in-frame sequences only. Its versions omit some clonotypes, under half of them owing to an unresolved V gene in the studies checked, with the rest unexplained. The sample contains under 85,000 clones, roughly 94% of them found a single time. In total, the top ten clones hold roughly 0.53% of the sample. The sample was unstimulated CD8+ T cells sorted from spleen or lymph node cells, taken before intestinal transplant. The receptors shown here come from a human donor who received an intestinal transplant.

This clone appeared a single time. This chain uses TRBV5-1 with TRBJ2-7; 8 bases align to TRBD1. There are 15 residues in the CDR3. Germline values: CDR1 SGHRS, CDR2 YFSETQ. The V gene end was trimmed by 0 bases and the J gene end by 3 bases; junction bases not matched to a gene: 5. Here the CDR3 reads CASSLGQGIYYEQYF. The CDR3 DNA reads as TGCGCCAGCAGCTTGGGACAGGGGATTTACTACGAGCAGTACTTC.

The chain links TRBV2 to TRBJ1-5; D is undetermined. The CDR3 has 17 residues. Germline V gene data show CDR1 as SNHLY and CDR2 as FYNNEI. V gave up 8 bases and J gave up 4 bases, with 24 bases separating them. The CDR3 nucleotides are TGTGCCAGCGGTTGGACTCGTAACCCCCCCCCAAATCAGCCCCAGCATTTT. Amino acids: CASGWTRNPPPNQPQHF.

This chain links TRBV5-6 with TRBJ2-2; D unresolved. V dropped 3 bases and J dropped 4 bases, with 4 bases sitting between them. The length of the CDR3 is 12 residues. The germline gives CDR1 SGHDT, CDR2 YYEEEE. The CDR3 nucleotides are TGTGCCAGCAGCTGGGGCACCGGGGAGCTGTTTTTT. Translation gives CASSWGTGELFF.

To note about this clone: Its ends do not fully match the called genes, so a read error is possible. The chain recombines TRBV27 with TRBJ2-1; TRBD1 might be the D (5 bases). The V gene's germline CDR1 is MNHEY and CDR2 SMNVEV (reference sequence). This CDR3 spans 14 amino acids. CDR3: CASSPTTGYNEQLF. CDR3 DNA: TGTGCCAGCAGTCCCACCACAGGATACAATGAGCAGCTCTTC.

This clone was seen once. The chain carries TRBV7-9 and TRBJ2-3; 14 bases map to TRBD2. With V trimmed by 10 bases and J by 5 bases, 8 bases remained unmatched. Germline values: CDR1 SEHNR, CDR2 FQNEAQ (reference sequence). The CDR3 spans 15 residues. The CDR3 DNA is TGTGCCACCCCGGGACTAGCGGGAGAGGGAGATACGCAGTATTTT. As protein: CATPGLAGEGDTQYF.

The CDR3 nucleotides read TGTGCCAGCAGTTTGTCGGGGGGCGAGCAGTACTTC. Its protein product is CASSLSGGEQYF. V gene TRBV27 combines with J gene TRBJ2-7; 7 bases align to TRBD2. V lost 3 bases, J lost 6 bases, and 2 bases stayed unmatched. Germline V gene sequence: CDR1 MNHEY, CDR2 SMNVEV (reference sequence). The CDR3 covers 12 residues.

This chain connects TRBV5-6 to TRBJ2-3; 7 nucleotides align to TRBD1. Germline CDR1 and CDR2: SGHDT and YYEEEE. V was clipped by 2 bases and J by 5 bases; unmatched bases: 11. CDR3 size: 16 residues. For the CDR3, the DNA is TGTGCCAGCAGCTTATCCGGGACAGCTCTCCGAGATACGCAGTATTTT. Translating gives CASSLSGTALRDTQYF.

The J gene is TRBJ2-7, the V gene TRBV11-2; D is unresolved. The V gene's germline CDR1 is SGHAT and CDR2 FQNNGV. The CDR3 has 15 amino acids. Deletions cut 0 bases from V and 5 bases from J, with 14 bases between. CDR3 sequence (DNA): TGTGCCAGCAGCTTAGAGTTTTCCCTCAGCCACGAGCAGTACTTC. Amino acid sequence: CASSLEFSLSHEQYF.